This TCR beta chain stems from a study of control samples from healthy donors and cancer patients. The ends were cut back, 2 bases at V and 4 bases at J, with 8 bases in the middle. From germline, CDR1 is MNHEY and CDR2 SVGEGT. CDR3 length: 13 residues. TCRdb's copy holds only in-frame clones and misses some; the assay was immunoSEQ multiplex PCR. This sample has 100,000 to 150,000 clones, with roughly nine tenths found just once. This receptor was taken from a man in his late teens or twenties in good health. The chain is built from TRBV6-2 or TRBV6-3 and TRBJ1-2; D is unresolved. The sample comprised blood. The CDR3 bases are TGTGCCAGCAGTTACGAACAGATCTATGGCTACACCTTC. It yields the protein CASSYEQIYGYTF.